The entry below describes one TCR beta chain. This specimen belongs to a study of blood T cell repertoires in COVID-19. Study summary: Spain, Italy and the United States supplied samples that represented acute and convalescent COVID-19. The analysed material was cDNA or gDNA that came from T cells, B-cell-depleted T cells, or PBMCs.

J was trimmed by 8 bases and V by 5 bases; bases with no gene match: 17. The CDR3 extends over 17 amino acids. Germline-derived CDR1 and CDR2 are MNHEY and SVGEGT. Repertoires were generated with immunoSEQ multiplex PCR, while TCRdb's copy carries only in-frame clones and drops some. The sample lists about 270,000 clones, less than 90% occurring once. Cohort 3 recovered donors had two negative PCRs, clearance, or symptom resolution. This TCR was sampled from a woman aged 45-60 years who had recovered from COVID-19. The chain links TRBV6-2 or TRBV6-3 to TRBJ2-2, with 7 bases matching TRBD1. Sequenced input: PBMCs or T cells enriched from blood (not recorded which). CDR3 nucleotides: TGTGCCAGCAGTACACCAAGACTTACAGGGGTTGGTGGGGAGCTGTTTTTT. Residues: CASSTPRLTGVGGELFF.